This T cell receptor beta chain came from a study of blood T cell repertoires in COVID-19. Across the study: T cells, B-cell-depleted T cells, or PBMCs supplied cDNA or gDNA.

The germline V gene encodes CDR1 SGHRS and CDR2 YFSETQ. The CDR3 is 15 residues long. The J segment lost 11 bases and the V segment lost 3 bases, leaving 15 bases of the junction unmatched. This clone occurred a few times. Original processing methods: Estimation of nucleated cell counts relied on the amplification of reference gene primers. This table comes from immunoSEQ multiplex PCR, and its TCRdb copy is limited to in-frame clones, with some not included. The V and J calls and clone size were taken over from that table, and D and trimming were inferred from the DNA. The sample yields about 150,000 clones, over 80% seen once.

This chain joins TRBV5-1 and TRBJ1-1, with TRBD1 matching over 8 bases. Sequenced sample: peripheral blood. The sequence was obtained from a woman aged 40 to 55 with active or convalescent COVID-19. This chain's CDR3 is CASSSTLGTNRGAFF. The CDR3 coding sequence is TGCGCCAGCAGCTCGACGCTCGGGACGAACAGGGGGGCTTTCTTT.